This T cell receptor beta chain was recorded in a study of beta chain features in type 1 diabetes. Study information: Sorted cells numbering 107,917,701 were examined across all samples. Study observations and caveats: For type 1 diabetes patients, VDJ junctions showed fewer insertions and more deletions. There was a moderate but significant shortening of TCRB CDR3s in all four CD4+ subsets of Type 1 diabetes patients.

Trimming removed 0 bases at V and 4 bases at J, with 11 bases between. The germline gives CDR1 SGDLS, CDR2 YYNGEE. The CDR3 sequence is 15 residues long. The whole isolated RNA underwent reverse transcription, so sequencing captured expressed TCRB transcripts. Measured with immunoSEQ multiplex PCR; TCRdb has only the in-frame clones, and not every one. The sample includes more than 100,000 clones, 25% to 35% of them seen just once. This clone was found a few times. Its antigen remains unknown. Sequencing was done on a sample of central memory CD4+ T cells from blood. This chain uses TRBV9 with TRBJ2-1; maybe TRBD2 (6 bases). The sequence was collected from a woman aged 18-29 years with type 1 diabetes. CDR3 region: CASSVGSSAYNEQFF. The CDR3 bases are TGTGCCAGCAGCGTAGGATCTAGCGCATACAATGAGCAGTTCTTC.